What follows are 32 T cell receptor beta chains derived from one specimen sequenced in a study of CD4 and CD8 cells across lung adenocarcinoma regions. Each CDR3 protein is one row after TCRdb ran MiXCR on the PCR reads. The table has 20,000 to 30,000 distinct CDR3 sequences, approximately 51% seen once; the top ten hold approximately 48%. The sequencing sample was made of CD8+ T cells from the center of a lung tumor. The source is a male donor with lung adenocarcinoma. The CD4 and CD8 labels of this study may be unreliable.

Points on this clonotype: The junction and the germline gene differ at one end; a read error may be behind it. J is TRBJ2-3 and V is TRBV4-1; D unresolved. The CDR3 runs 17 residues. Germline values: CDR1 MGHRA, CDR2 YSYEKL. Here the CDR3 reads CASSRVTARWATDTQYF. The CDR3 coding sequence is TGCGCCAGCAGCCGAGTCACGGCGCGGTGGGCCACAGATACGCAGTATTTC.

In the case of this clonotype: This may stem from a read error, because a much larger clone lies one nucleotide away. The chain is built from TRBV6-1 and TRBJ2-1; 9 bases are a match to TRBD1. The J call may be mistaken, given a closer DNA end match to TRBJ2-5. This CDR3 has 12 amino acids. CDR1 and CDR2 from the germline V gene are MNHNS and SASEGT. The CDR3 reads CASGRQGGTQYF. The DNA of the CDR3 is TGTGCCAGCGGGAGACAGGGGGGGACCCAGTACTTC.

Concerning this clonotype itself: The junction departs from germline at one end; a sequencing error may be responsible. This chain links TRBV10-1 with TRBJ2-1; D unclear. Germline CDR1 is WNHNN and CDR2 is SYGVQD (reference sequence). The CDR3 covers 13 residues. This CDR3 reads CASSRARSNAQFF. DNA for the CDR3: TGCGCCAGCAGTCGGGCCCGATCCAATGCGCAGTTTTTC.

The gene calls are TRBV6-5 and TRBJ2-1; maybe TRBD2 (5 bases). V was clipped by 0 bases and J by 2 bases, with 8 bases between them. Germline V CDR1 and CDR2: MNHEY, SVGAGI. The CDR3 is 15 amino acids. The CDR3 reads CASSYSAGTYNEQFF. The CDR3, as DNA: TGTGCCAGCAGTTACTCCGCGGGTACCTACAATGAGCAGTTCTTC.

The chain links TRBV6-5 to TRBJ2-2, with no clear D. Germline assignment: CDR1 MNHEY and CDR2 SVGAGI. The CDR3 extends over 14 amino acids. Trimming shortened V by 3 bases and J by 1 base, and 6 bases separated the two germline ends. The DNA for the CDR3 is TGTGCCAGCAGTTATTGGGGGAACACCGGGGAGCTGTTTTTT. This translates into CASSYWGNTGELFF.

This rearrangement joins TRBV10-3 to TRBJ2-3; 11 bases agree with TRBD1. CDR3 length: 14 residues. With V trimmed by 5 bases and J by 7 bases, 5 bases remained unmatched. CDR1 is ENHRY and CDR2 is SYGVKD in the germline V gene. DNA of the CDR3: TGTGCCATCAGTCAGGACAGGGGGCCGAATACGCAGTATTTT. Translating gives CAISQDRGPNTQYF.

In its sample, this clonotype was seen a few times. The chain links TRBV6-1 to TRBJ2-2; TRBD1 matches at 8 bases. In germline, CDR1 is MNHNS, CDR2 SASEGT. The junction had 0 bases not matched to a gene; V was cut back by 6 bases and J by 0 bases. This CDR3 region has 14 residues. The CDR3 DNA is TGTGCCAGCAGGACAGGGGCGAACACCGGGGAGCTGTTTTTT. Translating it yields CASRTGANTGELFF.

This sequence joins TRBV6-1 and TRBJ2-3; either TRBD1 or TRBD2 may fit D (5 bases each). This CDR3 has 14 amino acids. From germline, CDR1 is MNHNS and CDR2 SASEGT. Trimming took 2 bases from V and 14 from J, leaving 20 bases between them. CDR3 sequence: CASSETANTGALYF. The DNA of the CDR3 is TGTGCCAGCAGTGAAACGGCCAACACCGGGGCGCTGTATTTT.

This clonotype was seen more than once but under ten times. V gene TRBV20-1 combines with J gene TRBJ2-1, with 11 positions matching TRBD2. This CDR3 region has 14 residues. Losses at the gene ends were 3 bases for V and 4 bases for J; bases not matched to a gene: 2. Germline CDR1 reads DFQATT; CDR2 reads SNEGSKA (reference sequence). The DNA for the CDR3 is TGCAGTGCTAGTGGGACTAGCGGTTACAATGAGCAGTTCTTC. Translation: CSASGTSGYNEQFF.

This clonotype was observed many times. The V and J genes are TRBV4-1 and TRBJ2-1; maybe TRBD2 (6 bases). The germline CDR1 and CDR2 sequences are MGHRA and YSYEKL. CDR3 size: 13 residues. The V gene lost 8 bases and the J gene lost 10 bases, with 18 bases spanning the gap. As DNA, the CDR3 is TGCGCCAGCGGGACTCCCAGAAATAAGGAGCAGTTCTTC. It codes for CASGTPRNKEQFF.

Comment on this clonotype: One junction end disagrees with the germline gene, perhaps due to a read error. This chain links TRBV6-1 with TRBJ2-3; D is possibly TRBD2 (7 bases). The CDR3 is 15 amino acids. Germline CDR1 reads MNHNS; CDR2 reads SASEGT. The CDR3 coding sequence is TGTGCCAGGAGTGTCGGGGGGCCACACCCAGATACGCAGTATTTT. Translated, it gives CARSVGGPHPDTQYF.

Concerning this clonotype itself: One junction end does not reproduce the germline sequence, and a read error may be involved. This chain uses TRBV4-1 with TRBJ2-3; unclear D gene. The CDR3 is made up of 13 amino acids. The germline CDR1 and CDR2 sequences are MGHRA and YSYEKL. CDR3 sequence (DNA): TGCGCCAGCAGGGCTGTGTGCACCAATACGCAGTTCTTT. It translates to CASRAVCTNTQFF.

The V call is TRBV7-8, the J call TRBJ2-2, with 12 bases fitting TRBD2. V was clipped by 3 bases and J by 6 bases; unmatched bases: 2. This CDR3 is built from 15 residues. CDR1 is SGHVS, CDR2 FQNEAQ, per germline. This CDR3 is CASSFLAGGPGELFF. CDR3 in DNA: TGTGCCAGCAGCTTCCTAGCGGGAGGGCCCGGGGAGCTGTTTTTT.

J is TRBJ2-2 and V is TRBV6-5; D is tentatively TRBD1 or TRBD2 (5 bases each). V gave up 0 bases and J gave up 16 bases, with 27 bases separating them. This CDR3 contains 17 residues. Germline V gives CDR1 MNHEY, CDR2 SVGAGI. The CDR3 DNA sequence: TGTGCCAGCAGTTACTCGAGAGGTATCTCGAGCACCGGGGCGCAGTTTTTT. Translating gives CASSYSRGISSTGAQFF.

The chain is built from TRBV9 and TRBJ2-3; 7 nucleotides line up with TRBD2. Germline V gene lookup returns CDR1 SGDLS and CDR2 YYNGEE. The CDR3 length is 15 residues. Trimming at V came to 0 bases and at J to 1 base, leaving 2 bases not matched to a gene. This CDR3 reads CASSVAAGGTDTQYF. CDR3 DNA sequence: TGTGCCAGCAGCGTAGCTGCGGGGGGCACAGATACGCAGTATTTT.

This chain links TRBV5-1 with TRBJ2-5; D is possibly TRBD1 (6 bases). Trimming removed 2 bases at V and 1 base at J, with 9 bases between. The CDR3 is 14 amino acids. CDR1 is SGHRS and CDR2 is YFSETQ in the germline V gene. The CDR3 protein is CASSFGQPQETQYF. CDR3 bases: TGCGCCAGCAGCTTCGGACAGCCCCAAGAGACCCAGTACTTC.

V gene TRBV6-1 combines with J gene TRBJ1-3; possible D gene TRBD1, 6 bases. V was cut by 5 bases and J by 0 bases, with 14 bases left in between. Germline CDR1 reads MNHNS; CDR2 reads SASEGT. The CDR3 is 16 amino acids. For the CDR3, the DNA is TGTGCCAGCAGTCCCTCCGGGACATCCTCTGGAAACACCATATATTTT. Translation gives CASSPSGTSSGNTIYF.

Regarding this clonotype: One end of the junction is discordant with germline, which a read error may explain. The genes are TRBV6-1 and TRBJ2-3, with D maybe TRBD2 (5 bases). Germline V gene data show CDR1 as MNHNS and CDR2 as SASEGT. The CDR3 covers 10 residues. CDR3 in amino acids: CASLETMQYF. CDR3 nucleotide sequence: TGTGCCAGCTTGGAGACTATGCAGTATTTC.

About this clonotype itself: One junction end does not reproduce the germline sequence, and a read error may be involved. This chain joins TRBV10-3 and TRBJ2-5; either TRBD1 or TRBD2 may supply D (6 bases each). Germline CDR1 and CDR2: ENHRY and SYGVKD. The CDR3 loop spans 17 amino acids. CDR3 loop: CAICEAPGGLDQETQYF. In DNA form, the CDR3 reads TGTGCCATCTGTGAGGCGCCCGGGGGCCTTGACCAAGAGACCCAGTACTTC.

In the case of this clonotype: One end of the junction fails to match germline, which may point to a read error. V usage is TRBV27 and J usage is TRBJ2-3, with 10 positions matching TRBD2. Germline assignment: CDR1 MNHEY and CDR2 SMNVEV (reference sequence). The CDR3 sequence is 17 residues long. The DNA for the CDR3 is TGTGCCAGCAGGGAGGCTAGCGGGGGCGGTGACCCAGATACCCAGTACTTT. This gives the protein CASREASGGGDPDTQYF.

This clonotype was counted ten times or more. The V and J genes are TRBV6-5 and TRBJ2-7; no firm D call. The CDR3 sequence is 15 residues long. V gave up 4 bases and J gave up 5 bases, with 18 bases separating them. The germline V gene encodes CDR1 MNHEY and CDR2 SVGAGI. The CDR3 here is CASSSPRGPLDEQYF. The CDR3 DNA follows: TGTGCCAGCAGTTCCCCCAGAGGACCTTTGGACGAGCAGTACTTC.

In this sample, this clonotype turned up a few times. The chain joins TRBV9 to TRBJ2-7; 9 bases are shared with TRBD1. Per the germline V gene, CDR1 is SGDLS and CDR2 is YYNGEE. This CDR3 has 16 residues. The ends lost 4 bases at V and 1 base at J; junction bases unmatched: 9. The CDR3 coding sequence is TGTGCCAGCAGCTTCCACTCCGGGACAGGGTCCTACGAGCAGTACTTC. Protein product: CASSFHSGTGSYEQYF.

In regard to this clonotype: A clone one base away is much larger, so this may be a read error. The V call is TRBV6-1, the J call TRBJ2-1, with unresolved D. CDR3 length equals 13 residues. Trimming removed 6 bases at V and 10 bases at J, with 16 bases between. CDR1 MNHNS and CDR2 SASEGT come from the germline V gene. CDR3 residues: CASSQARFHEQFF. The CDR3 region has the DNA TGTGCCAGCAGCCAAGCTAGGTTCCACGAGCAGTTCTTC.

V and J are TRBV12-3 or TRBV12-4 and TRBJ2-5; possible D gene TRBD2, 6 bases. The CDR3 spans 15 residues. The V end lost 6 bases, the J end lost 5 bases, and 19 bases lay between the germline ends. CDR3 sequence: CASSRSGPRGETQYF. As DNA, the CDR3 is TGTGCCAGCAGCCGGTCGGGCCCCCGGGGGGAGACCCAGTACTTC.

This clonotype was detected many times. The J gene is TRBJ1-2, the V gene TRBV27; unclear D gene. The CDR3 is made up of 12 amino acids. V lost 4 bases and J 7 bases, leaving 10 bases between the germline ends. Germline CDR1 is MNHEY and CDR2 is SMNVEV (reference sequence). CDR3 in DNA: TGTGCCAGCAGTTCAATGGGTATTGGCTACACCTTC. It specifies CASSSMGIGYTF.

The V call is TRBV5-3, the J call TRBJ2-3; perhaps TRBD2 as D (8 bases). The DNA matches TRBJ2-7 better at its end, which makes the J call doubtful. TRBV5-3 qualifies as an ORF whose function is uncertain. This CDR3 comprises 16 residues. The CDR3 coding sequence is TGTGCCAGAAGGTTGAGGGGGCGGGAGGTGAAAGATACGCAGTACTTC. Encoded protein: CARRLRGREVKDTQYF.

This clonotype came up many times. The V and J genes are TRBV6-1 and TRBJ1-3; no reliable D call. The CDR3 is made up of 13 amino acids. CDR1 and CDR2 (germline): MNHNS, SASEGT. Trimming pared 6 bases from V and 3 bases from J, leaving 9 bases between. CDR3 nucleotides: TGTGCCAGCAGCACGGAGATTGGAAACACCATATATTTT. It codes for CASSTEIGNTIYF.

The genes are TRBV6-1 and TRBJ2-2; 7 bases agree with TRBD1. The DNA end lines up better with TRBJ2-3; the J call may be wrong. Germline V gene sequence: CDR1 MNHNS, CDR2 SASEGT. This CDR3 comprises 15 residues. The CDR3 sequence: CASRISGMNTGEQYF. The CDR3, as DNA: TGTGCCAGCAGAATTTCAGGGATGAACACAGGGGAGCAGTATTTT.

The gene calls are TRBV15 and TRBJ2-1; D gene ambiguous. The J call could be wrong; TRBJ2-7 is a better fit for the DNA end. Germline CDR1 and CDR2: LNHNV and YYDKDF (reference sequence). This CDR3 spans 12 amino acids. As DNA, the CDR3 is TGTGCCACCAGCAGAGATTCAGGCGAGCAGTACTTC. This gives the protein CATSRDSGEQYF.

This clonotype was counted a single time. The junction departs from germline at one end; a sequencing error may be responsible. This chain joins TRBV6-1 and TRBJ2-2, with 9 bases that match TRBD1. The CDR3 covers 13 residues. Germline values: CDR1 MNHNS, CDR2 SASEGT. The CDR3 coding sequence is TGTGCCAGCGGGACAGGGCGCACCGGGGCGCTGTATTTT. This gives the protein CASGTGRTGALYF.

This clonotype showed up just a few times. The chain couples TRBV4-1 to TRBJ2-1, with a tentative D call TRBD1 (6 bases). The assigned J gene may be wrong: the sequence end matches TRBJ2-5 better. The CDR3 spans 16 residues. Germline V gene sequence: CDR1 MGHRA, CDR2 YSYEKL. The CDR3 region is CASSQPGRGGGETQYF. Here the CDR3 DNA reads TGCGCCAGCAGCCAACCCGGCAGGGGCGGTGGAGAGACCCAGTACTTC.

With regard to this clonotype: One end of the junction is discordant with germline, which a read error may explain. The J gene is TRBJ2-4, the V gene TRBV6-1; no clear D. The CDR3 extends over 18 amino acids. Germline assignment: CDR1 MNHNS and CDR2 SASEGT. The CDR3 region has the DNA TGTGCCAGCAGTGAACCATTCCATGCCGATTATGCCCAAAACATCCAGTACTTC. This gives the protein CASSEPFHADYAQNIQYF.